This TCR beta chain was sequenced in a study of T cells in localized non-small cell lung cancer. General study findings and limits: Those with higher blood T cell density had longer overall survival. Uninvolved adjacent lung had more T cell clonality than any other tissue, topping tumor. Adjacent lung had a median about 55 of the 100 largest tumor clones.

Generated by immunoSEQ multiplex PCR, the TCRdb table keeps only in-frame clones and is missing some. The table has 35,000 to 45,000 clones, 81% seen once; the top ten hold under 8%. Note on this clone: Its antigen is undetermined.

The CDR3 is made up of 14 amino acids. The germline V gene has CDR1 SGHTA and CDR2 FQGNSA. V was cut by 5 bases and J by 6 bases, with 15 bases left in between. This sample comprised peripheral blood mononuclear cells, obtained before any cancer treatment. The rearrangement joins TRBV7-2 to TRBJ2-3; a weak D match, TRBD1 (6 bases). This clonotype was obtained from a male donor older than 55 with stage II lung adenocarcinoma. The CDR3 here is CASSPTGPTDTQYF. DNA of the CDR3: TGTGCCAGCAGCCCGACAGGCCCCACCGATACGCAGTATTTT.